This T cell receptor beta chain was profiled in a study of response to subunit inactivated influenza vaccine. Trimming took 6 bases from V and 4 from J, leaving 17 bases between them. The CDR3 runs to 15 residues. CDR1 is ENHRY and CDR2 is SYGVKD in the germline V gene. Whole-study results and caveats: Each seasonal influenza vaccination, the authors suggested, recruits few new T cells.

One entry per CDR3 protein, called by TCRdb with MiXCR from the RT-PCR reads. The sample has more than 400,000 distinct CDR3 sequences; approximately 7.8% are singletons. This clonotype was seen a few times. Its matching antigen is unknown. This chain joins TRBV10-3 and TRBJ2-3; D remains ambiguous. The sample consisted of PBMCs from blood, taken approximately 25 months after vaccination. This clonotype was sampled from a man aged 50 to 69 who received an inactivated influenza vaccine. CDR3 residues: CAISVDGSWADTQYF. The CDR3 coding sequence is TGTGCCATCAGCGTGGACGGATCGTGGGCAGATACGCAGTATTTT.